This record covers a single T cell receptor beta chain. In terms of age and location, participants ranged from roughly 18 to 90 years and lived in under 30 US areas. The germline V gene encodes CDR1 MDHEN and CDR2 SYDVKM. V dropped 3 bases and J dropped 6 bases, with 14 bases sitting between them. This CDR3 is built from 14 residues. The sample is drawn from a study of blood T cell repertoires in COVID-19. Sequencing was performed with immunoSEQ multiplex PCR; in TCRdb, only in-frame clones are kept and a portion is missing. The sample includes 150,000 to 200,000 clones, about 82% of them seen just once.

J is TRBJ2-5 and V is TRBV28; D is ambiguous. The clonotype comes from a woman aged 25 to 39 who had recovered from COVID-19. The source material was PBMCs or T cells enriched from blood (not recorded which). The CDR3 DNA reads TGTGCCAGCAGTTTGTGTGCCGCGGCCAAGACCCAGTACTTC. This sequence encodes CASSLCAAAKTQYF.